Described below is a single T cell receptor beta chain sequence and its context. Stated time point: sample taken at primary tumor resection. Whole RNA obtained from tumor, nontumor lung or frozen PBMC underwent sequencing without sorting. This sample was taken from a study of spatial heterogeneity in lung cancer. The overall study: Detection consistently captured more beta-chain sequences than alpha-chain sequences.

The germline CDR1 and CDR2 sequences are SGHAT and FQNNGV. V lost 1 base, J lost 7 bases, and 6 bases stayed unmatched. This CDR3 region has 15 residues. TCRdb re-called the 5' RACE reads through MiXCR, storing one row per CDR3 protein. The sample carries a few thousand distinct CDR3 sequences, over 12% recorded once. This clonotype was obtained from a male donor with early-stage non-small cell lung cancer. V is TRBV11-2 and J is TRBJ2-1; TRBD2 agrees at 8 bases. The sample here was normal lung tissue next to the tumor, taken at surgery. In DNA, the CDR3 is TGTGCCAGCAGCTTAGGAGCGGGAGTATCGAATGAGCAGTTCTTC. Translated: CASSLGAGVSNEQFF.